This TCR beta chain was identified in a study of T cell responses to AZD1222 COVID-19 vaccine. Study-wide results and caveats: As reported, nearly half of all spike-specific TCRs target variant regions that are unmutated.

With 5 bases removed from V and 2 bases from J, the gap between germline ends came to 13 bases. Germline CDR1 reads KGHSH; CDR2 reads LQKENI. This CDR3 contains 15 residues. On this clone itself: Its antigen is as yet unknown.

This table comes from immunoSEQ multiplex PCR, and its TCRdb copy is limited to in-frame clones, with some not included. The sample lists roughly 140,000 clones, 90% occurring once. The chain links TRBV18 to TRBJ2-1; a possible D gene is TRBD2 (5 bases). This clonotype originated in an adult who received the AZD1222 COVID-19 vaccine. Specimen: peripheral blood, collected 28 days after the second AZD1222 dose. The CDR3: CASSTPGSPYNEQFF. In nucleotides, the CDR3 is TGTGCCAGCTCAACTCCGGGATCCCCCTACAATGAGCAGTTCTTC.